The source of this T cell receptor beta chain is a study of cytomegalovirus exposure and HLA in healthy donors. Study in general: Earlier, 100 million to 120 million unique TCR beta sequences were recovered from about 200 million T cells by an analysis.

Points from the study as a whole: TCR beta sequences reportedly predicted the HLA-A and HLA-B alleles of most subjects accurately. Rarity characterized most TCR sequences, yet some public TCRs appeared in many donors.

On this clone: Its target is unknown.

CDR3 length: 17 amino acids. In germline, CDR1 is ENHRY, CDR2 SYGVKD. V shed 6 bases, J shed 5 bases, and the junction held 12 bases outside the gene matches. PCR used 60 Vbeta primers and 13 Jbeta primers. Libraries were prepared by immunoSEQ multiplex PCR; TCRdb keeps only in-frame clonotypes and omits some of them. The sample records about 110,000 clones, less than 80% being singletons. The source is a woman between 50 and 59 years old in good health and CMV-seropositive. This chain links TRBV10-3 with TRBJ2-3; 12 nucleotides match TRBD2. Sample: PBMCs. The CDR3 DNA sequence: TGTGCCATCAGGGGGTCTAGCGGGAGGGCAGCACAAGATACGCAGTATTTT. This gives the protein CAIRGSSGRAAQDTQYF.